This T cell receptor beta chain was documented in a study of persistence of HIV-infected CD4 T cells. Background on the study: Suppressive ART had lasted a median of roughly eight years.

The libraries were made with immunoSEQ version 4 in survey mode. Method: immunoSEQ multiplex PCR; TCRdb's copy keeps in-frame clones and lacks some. The data show under 15,000 clones, less than 75% seen once. This CDR3 has 14 residues. Germline V gene data show CDR1 as SGHRS and CDR2 as YFSETQ. V shed 0 bases and J shed 4 bases, with 11 bases lying between them. The study's findings and limits: Antigen-responding cells were enriched for degenerate expanded CDR3beta sequences.

Stimulation used around 10 ug/mL lysate from CMV-infected fibroblasts. Sorting of responding CD4+ T cells relied on upregulated CD40 ligand together with CD69. As for this clone: Its target is not known.

This chain joins TRBV5-1 and TRBJ2-7; D not resolved. The sample consisted of CD4+ T cells sorted from PBMCs after roughly 18-hour stimulation, taken from a patient who received antiretroviral therapy. This sequence originates from an adult man with HIV who was CMV-seropositive. CDR3 in amino acids: CASSLESGVYEQYF. The CDR3 bases are TGCGCCAGCAGCTTGGAGAGTGGAGTGTACGAGCAGTACTTC. Combining the CDR3 with reference TRBV5-1 and TRBJ2-7 gives the whole variable domain KAGVTQTPRYLIKTRGQQVTLSCSPISGHRSVSWYQQTPGQGLQFLFEYFSETQRNKGNFPGRFSGRQFSNSRSEMNVSTLELGDSALYLCASSLESGVYEQYFGPGTRLTVT.